Sequencing of this T cell receptor beta chain was carried out in a study of T cell responses to AZD1222 COVID-19 vaccine (dated by TCRdb to the early 2020s). Study-wide context: Because spike-specific TCR depth and breadth did not differ between the two schedules, AZD1222 recipients who got a second dose at roughly 4 weeks were pooled with those who got a second dose at roughly 12 weeks. Trial participants were enrolled into age subgroups of 18-55, 56-69 and 70-plus years, which contained roughly 140, 27 and 60 TCR-sequenced participants, respectively. A total of under 250 trial participants underwent TCR sequencing, of whom about 200 had received two doses of AZD1222 and about 25 had received two doses of the MenACWY control vaccine. General study outcomes and caveats: Conclusions about previously exposed vaccinees are limited, since just six AZD1222 recipients were seropositive for SARS-CoV-2 at baseline. The 56-69-year group was small, and its depth increase did not reach significance, likely because of low power. The whole spike protein was spanned by vaccine-associated CD4 TCRs, and dominant responses were seen in regions 160-218 and 743-854. Participants were mostly white British, with more females than males. The authors suggested clonal diversity may have been underestimated. Reportedly, almost half of the unique spike-specific TCRs recognized epitopes lying outside the regions that are mutated in the B.1.351 and B.1.1.7 variants. Spike-specific TCR breadth and depth rose significantly after two AZD1222 doses compared with day 0 and with MenACWY recipients. Because no day 14 peak-response samples were available, the repertoires could be characterized only after the peak T cell response.

This specimen's time point label, interpreted: baseline before first vaccination. Vaccinee samples were obtained from the UK trials COV001 and COV002, which included a single-blind randomized controlled phase 2/3 trial of AZD1222 (ChAdOx1 nCoV-19) in healthy adults. For TCRbeta chain sequencing, PBMC samples from trial participants were taken at day 0 and at day 28 after the second dose. The CDR3 regions of human TCRbeta chains were subjected to immunosequencing. The paper's data handling went like this. TCRs in the repertoires were compared against a reference library of SARS-CoV-2-specific TCRs that had been generated with the MIRA antigen-specificity platform. Breadth was defined as the fraction of unique TCRs that were SARS-CoV-2-associated, and depth was defined as the fraction of total T cells that were SARS-CoV-2-associated. Using the MIRA data, each spike-specific TCR was mapped to the spike region that the TCR reacts to and placed in a CD4 or CD8 class. Log10-transformed breadth and depth values were compared by one-way ANOVA with Sidak's multiple comparisons tests. TCRdb mirrors the immuneACCESS table, restricted to in-frame sequences. Some clones are absent from its copies; in checked studies, under half trace to an unresolved V gene, and the reason for the others is unknown. D and trimming come from the DNA, and the V and J calls and clone size come from that table. This sample comprises about 110,000 clones, 85% to 90% of them detected only once. Approximately 3% of the sample is taken by the ten largest.

A distance of 16 bases separates the germline ends of V and J, which lose 6 bases and 5 bases respectively. CDR1 and CDR2 were assigned from the germline V gene as MDHEN and SYDVKM. The CDR3 covers 14 residues, taking in both the cysteine and the phenylalanine. Only the CDR3 portion is preserved as DNA: 42 bases, with reading frame beginning at the first base. To note about this clone: Its antigen is currently not known. It has no much larger one-base neighbor in the sample; base qualities were not kept.

The chain couples TRBV28 to TRBJ1-1; no D gene call is confident. The sample in question was peripheral blood, obtained on day 0 of AZD1222 vaccination. This receptor was taken from an adult in good health. CDR3 region: CASSHYTLGTEAFF. The DNA reads TGTGCCAGCAGCCACTATACGTTGGGGACTGAAGCTTTCTTT.